Described below is a single TCR beta chain sequence and its context. Its matching antigen is unknown. The record originates from a study of cytomegalovirus exposure and HLA in healthy donors. Across the whole study: Early on, a data release was issued that held roughly 80 million unique TCRs from HLA-typed donors. Study-wide results and limits: Cytomegalovirus association was listed for 150 to 200 TCR beta chains. Further analysis was carried out later, and it showed several of the most significant clusters appearing linked to common viral pathogens.

PCR was performed using 60 Vbeta and 13 Jbeta primers. Sequencing was performed with immunoSEQ multiplex PCR; in TCRdb, only in-frame clones are kept and a portion is missing. The data show 150,000 or so clones, with 60% to 85% seen just once and 7% held by the top ten. Germline CDR1 is MDHEN and CDR2 is SYDVKM. V gave up 10 bases and J gave up 4 bases, with 13 bases separating them. The CDR3 covers 12 residues. Sequencing used PBMCs. The sequence was obtained from a woman in her forties in good health and CMV-seropositive. This rearrangement joins TRBV28 to TRBJ1-1; D might be TRBD1 (5 bases). CDR3 sequence (DNA): TGTGCCACCTCGGACACGGGCACTGAAGCTTTCTTT. It yields the protein CATSDTGTEAFF.